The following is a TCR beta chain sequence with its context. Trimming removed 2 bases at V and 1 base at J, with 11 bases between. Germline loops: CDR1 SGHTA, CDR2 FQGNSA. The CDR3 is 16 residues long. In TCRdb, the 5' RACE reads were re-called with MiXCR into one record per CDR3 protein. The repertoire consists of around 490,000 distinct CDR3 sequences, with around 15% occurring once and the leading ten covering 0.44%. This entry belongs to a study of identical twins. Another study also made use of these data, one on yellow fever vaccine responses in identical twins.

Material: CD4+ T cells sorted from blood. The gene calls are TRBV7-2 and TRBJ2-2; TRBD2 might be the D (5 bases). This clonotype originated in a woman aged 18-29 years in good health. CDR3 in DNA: TGTGCCAGCAGCTTATTCTCGGCGGGGAACACCGGGGAGCTGTTTTTT. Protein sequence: CASSLFSAGNTGELFF.